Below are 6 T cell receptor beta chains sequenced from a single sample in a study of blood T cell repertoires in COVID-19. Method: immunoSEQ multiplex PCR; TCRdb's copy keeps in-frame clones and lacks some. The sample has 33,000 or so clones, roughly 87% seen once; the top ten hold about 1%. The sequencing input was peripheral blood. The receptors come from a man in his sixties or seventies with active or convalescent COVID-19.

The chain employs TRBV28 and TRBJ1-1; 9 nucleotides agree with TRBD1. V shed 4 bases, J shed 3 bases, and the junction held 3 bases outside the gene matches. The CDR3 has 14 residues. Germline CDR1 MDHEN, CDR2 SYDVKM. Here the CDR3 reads CASSSGQGDTEAFF. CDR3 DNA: TGTGCCAGCAGTTCGGGACAGGGCGACACTGAAGCTTTCTTT.

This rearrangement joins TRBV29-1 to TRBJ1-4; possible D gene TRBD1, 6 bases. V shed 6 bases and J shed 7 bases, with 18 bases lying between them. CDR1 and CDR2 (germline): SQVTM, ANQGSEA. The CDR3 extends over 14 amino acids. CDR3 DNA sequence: TGCAGCGTGGAGTTAACAGGGATTGGTGAAAAACTGTTTTTT. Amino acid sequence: CSVELTGIGEKLFF.

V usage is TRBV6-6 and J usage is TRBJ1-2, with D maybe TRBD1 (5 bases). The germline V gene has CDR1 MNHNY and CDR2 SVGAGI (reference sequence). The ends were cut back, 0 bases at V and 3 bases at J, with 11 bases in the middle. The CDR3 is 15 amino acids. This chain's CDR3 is CASSYSYRGDYGYTF. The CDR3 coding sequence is TGTGCCAGCAGTTACTCGTACCGGGGGGACTATGGCTACACCTTC.

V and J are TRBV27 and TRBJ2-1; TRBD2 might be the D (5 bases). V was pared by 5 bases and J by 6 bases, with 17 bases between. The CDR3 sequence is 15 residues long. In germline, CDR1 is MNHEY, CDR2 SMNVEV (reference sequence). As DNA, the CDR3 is TGTGCCAGCAGTCCCGACCTGGGAGCGGTCAATGAGCAGTTCTTC. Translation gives CASSPDLGAVNEQFF.

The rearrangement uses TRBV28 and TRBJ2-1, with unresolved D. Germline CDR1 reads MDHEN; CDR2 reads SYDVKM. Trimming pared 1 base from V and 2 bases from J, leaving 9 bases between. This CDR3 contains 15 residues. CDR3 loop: CASSLLQPTYNEQFF. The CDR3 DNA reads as TGTGCCAGCAGTTTATTACAGCCTACCTACAATGAGCAGTTCTTC.

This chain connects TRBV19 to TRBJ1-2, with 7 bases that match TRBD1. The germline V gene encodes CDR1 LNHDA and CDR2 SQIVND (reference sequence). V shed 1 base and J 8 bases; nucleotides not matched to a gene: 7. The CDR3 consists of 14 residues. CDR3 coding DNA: TGTGCCAGTAGTATAGCCCGACAGGGTATGGGCTACACCTTC. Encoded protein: CASSIARQGMGYTF.